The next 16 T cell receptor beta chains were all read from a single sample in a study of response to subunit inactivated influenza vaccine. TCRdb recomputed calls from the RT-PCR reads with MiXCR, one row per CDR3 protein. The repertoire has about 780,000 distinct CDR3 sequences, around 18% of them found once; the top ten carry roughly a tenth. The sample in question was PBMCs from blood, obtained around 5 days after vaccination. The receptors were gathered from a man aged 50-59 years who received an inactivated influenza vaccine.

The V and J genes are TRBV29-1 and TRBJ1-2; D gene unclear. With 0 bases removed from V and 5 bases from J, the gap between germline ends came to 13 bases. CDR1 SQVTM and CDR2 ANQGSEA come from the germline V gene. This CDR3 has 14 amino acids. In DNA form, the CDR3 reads TGCAGCGTTGAAGATCTGGGAGAGAGGTATGGCTACACCTTC. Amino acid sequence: CSVEDLGERYGYTF.

CDR3: CASSQDLGTYYGYTF. The CDR3 bases are TGTGCCAGCAGCCAAGATTTGGGGACCTACTATGGCTACACCTTC. The chain combines TRBV3-1 with TRBJ1-2; a weak D match, TRBD1 (5 bases). This CDR3 has 15 residues. Trimming stripped 0 bases from V and 3 bases from J, with 11 bases between. Germline V gives CDR1 LGHDT, CDR2 YNNKEL (reference sequence).

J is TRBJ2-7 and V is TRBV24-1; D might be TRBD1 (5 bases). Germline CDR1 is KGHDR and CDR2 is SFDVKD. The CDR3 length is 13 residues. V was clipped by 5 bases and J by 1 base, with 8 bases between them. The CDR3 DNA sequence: TGTGCCACCAGTGGGACAACTTCCTACGAGCAGTACTTC. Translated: CATSGTTSYEQYF.

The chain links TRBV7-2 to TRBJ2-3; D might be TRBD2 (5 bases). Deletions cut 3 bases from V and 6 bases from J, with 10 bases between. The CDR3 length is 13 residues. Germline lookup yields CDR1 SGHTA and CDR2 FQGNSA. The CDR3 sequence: CASSFAGVDTQYF. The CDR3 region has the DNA TGTGCCAGCAGCTTTGCCGGGGTTGATACGCAGTATTTT.

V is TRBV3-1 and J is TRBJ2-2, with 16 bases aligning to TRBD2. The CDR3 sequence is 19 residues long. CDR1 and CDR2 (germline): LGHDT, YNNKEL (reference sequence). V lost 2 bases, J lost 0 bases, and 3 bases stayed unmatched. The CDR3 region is CASSQPGLAGGANTGELFF. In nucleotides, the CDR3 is TGTGCCAGCAGCCAACCGGGACTAGCGGGAGGGGCGAACACCGGGGAGCTGTTTTTT. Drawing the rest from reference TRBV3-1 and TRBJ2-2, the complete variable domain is DTAVSQTPKYLVTQMGNDKSIKCEQNLGHDTMYWYKQDSKKFLKIMFSYNNKELIINETVPNRFSPKSPDKAHLNLHINSLELGDSAVYFCASSQPGLAGGANTGELFFGEGSRLTVL.

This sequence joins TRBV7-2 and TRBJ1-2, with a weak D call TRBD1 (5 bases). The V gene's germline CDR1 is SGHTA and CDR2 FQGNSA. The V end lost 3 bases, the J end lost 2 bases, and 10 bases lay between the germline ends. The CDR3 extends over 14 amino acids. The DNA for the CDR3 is TGTGCCAGCAGCTTTAGGCCAGGGAACTATGGCTACACCTTC. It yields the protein CASSFRPGNYGYTF.

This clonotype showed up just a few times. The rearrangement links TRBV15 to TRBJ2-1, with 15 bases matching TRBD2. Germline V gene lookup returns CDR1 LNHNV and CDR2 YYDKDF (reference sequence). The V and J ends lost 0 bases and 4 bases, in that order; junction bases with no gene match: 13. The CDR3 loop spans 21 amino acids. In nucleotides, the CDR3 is TGTGCCACCAGCAGAGACACCGGACTAGCGGGGGGGCCGGGCATTTACAATGAGCAGTTCTTC. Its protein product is CATSRDTGLAGGPGIYNEQFF.

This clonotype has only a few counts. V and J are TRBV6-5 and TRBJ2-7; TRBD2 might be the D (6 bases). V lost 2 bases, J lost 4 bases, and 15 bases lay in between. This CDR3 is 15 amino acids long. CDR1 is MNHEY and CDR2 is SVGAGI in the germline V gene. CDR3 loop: CASSYPGLAQYEQYF. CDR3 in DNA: TGTGCCAGCAGTTACCCGGGACTGGCCCAATACGAGCAGTACTTC.

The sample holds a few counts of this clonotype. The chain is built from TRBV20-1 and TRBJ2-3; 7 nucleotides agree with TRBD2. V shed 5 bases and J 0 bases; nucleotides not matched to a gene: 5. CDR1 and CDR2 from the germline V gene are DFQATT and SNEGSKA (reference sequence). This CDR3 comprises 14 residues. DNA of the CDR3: TGCAGTGCTGACCGGGACTATAGCACAGATACGCAGTATTTT. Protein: CSADRDYSTDTQYF.

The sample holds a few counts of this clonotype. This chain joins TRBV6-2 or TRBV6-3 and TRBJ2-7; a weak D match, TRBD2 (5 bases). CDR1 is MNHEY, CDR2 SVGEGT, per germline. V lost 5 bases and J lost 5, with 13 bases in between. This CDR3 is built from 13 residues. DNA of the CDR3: TGTGCCAGCAGTCCAGCCGTCGGGGACGAGCAGTACTTC. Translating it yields CASSPAVGDEQYF.

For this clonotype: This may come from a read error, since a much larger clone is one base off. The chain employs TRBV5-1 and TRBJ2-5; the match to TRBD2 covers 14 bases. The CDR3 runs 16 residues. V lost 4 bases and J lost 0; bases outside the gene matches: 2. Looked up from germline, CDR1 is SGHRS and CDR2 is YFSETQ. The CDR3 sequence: CASSPGLAGDQETQYF. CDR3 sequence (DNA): TGCGCCAGCAGCCCGGGACTAGCGGGGGACCAAGAGACCCAGTACTTC.

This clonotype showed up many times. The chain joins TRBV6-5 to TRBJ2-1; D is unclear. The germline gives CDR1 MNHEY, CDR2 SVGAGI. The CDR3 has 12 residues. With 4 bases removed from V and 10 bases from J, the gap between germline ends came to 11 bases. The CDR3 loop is CASSSQLGEQFF. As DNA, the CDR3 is TGTGCCAGCAGTTCCCAACTCGGGGAGCAGTTCTTC.

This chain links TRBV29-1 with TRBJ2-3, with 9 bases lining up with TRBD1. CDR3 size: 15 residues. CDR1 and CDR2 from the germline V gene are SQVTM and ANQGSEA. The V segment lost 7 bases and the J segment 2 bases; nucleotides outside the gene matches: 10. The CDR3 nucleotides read TGCAGCGGCAGAACCGGGACAGGGTTCACAGATACGCAGTATTTT. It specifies CSGRTGTGFTDTQYF.

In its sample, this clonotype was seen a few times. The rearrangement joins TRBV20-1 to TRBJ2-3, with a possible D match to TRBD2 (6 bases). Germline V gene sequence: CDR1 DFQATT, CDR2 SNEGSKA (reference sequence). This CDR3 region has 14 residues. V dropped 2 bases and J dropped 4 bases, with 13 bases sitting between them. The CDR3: CSARLTGGADTQYF. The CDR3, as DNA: TGCAGTGCTAGATTAACCGGAGGGGCAGATACGCAGTATTTT.

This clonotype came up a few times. CDR3 coding DNA: TGCGCCAGCAGCCAAGTAGAAGGGATCAATTCACCCCTCCACTTT. Its protein is CASSQVEGINSPLHF. This rearrangement joins TRBV4-1 to TRBJ1-6; D ambiguous. The CDR3 has 15 amino acids. CDR1 is MGHRA and CDR2 is YSYEKL in the germline V gene. V lost 1 base to trimming and J lost 7 bases, with 11 bases between them.

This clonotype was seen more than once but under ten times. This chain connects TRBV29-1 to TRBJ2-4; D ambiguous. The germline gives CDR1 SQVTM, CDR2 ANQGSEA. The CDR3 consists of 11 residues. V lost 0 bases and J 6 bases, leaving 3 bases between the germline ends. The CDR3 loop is CSVEEGNIQYF. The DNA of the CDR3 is TGCAGCGTTGAAGAGGGAAACATTCAGTACTTC.